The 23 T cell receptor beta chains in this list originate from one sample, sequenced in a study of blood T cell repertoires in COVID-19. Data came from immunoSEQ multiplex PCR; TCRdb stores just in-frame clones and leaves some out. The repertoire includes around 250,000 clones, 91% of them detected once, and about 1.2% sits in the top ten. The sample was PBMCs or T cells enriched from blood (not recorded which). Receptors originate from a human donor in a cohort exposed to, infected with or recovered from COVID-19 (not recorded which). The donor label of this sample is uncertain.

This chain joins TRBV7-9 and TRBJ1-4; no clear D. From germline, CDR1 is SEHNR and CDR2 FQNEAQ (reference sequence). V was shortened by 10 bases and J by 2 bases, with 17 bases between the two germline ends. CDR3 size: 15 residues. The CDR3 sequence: CATQEGSSTNEKLFF. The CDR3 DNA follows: TGTGCCACCCAGGAGGGATCGTCGACTAATGAAAAACTGTTTTTT.

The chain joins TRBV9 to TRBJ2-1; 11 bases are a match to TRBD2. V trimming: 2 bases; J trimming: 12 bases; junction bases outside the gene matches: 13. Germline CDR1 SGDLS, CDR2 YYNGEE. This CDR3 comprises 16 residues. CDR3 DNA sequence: TGTGCCAGCAGCGTGGGCCAACTAGCGGGAGTCCCCAGGCAGTTCTTC. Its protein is CASSVGQLAGVPRQFF.

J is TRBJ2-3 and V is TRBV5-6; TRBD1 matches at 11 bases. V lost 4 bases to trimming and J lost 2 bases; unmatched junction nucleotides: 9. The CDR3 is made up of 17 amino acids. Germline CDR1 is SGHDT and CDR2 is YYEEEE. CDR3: CASSQEGTGGVTDTQYF. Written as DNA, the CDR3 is TGTGCCAGCAGCCAAGAGGGGACAGGGGGTGTCACAGATACGCAGTATTTT.

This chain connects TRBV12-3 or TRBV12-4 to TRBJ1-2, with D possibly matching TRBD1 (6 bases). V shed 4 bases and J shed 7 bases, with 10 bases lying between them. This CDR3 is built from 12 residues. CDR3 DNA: TGTGCCAGCAGTTCCAGGGGCTCTGGCTACACCTTC. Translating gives CASSSRGSGYTF.

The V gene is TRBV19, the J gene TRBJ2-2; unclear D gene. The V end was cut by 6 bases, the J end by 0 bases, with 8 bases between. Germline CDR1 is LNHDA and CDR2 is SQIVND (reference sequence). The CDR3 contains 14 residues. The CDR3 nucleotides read TGTGCCAGTAGGACAAACCCGAACACCGGGGAGCTGTTTTTT. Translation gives CASRTNPNTGELFF.

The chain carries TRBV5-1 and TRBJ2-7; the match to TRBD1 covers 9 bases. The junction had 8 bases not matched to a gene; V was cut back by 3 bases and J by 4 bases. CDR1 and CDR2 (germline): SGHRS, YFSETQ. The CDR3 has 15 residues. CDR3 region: CASSSGQGSLYEQYF. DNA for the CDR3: TGCGCCAGCAGCTCGGGACAGGGAAGCCTTTACGAGCAGTACTTC.

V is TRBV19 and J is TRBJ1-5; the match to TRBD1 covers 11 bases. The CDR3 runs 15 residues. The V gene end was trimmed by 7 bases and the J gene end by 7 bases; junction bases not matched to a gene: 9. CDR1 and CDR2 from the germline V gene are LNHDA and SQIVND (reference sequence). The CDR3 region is CASTEGTGGRQPQHF. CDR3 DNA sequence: TGTGCCAGTACGGAAGGGACAGGGGGTCGCCAGCCCCAGCATTTT.

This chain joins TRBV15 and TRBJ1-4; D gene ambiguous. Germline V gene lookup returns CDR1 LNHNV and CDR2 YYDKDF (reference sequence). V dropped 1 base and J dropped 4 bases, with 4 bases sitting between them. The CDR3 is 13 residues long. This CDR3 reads CATSRVYNEKLFF. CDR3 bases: TGTGCCACCAGCAGAGTGTATAATGAAAAACTGTTTTTT.

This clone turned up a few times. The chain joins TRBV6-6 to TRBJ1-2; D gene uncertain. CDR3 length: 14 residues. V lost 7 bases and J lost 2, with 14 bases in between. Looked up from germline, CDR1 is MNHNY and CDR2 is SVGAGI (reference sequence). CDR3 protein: CASTPGAANYGYTF. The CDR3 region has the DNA TGTGCCAGCACCCCGGGAGCGGCAAACTATGGCTACACCTTC.

The CDR3 region is CATRWVTGVFNSPLHF. CDR3 coding DNA: TGCGCCACCCGGTGGGTGACAGGGGTTTTCAATTCACCCCTCCACTTT. The genes are TRBV23-1 and TRBJ1-6, with 8 nucleotides matching TRBD1. TRBV23-1 is treated as an ORF (open reading frame) with a function not yet certain. Trimming took 10 bases from V and 7 from J; bases not matched to a gene: 15. The CDR3 runs to 16 residues.

CDR3: CASRDMTGIGAFF. CDR3 nucleotides: TGTGCCAGCAGAGATATGACAGGGATAGGAGCTTTCTTT. This rearrangement joins TRBV2 to TRBJ1-1; TRBD1 aligns across 7 bases. V dropped 6 bases and J dropped 10; count of bases not matched to a gene: 11. CDR1 and CDR2 (germline): SNHLY, FYNNEI. The CDR3 loop spans 13 amino acids.

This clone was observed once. CDR3 DNA: TGTGCCACCAGCCTCGGGGACACTGAAGCTTTCTTT. Translation gives CATSLGDTEAFF. V and J are TRBV24-1 and TRBJ1-1; D is undetermined. Per germline, CDR1 KGHDR and CDR2 SFDVKD. The CDR3 spans 12 residues. The V end lost 7 bases, the J end lost 3 bases, and 8 bases lay between the germline ends.

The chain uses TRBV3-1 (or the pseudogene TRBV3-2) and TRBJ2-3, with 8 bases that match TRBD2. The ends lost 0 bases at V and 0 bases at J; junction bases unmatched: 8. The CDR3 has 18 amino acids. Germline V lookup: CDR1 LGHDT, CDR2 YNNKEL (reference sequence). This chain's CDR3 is CASSQDNAGGTSTDTQYF. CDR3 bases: TGTGCCAGCAGCCAAGACAATGCGGGGGGCACAAGCACAGATACGCAGTATTTT.

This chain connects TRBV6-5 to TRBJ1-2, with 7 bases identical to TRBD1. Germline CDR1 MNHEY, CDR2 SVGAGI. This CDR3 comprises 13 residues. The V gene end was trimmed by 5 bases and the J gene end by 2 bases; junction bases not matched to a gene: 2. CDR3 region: CASSLTGNYGYTF. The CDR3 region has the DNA TGTGCCAGCAGTCTGACAGGGAACTATGGCTACACCTTC.

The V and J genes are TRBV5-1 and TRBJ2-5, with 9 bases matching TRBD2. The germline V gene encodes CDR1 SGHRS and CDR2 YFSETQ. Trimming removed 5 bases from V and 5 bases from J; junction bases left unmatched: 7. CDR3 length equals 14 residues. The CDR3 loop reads CASSEGGGAETQYF. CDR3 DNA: TGCGCCAGCAGTGAGGGCGGGGGGGCGGAGACCCAGTACTTC.

The CDR3 sequence is CASSDNRDQPQHF. CDR3 coding DNA: TGCGCCAGCAGTGACAATCGGGATCAGCCCCAGCATTTT. The chain links TRBV10-1 to TRBJ1-5; D unclear. The CDR3 spans 13 residues. V gave up 3 bases and J gave up 5 bases, with 8 bases separating them. The germline gives CDR1 WNHNN, CDR2 SYGVQD (reference sequence).

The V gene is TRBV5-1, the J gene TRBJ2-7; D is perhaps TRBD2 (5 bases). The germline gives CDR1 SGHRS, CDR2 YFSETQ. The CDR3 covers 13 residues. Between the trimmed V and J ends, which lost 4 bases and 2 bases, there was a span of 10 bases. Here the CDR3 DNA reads TGCGCCAGCAGCCCCCCAGCGGCCTACGAGCAGTACTTC. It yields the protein CASSPPAAYEQYF.

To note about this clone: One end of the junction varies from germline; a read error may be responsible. Here the CDR3 DNA reads TGTGCCAGCAGCCCCTGGACAGGGGGCTCCGACGAGCAGTACTTC. This translates into CASSPWTGGSDEQYF. The V and J genes are TRBV7-9 and TRBJ2-7, with 11 bases identical to TRBD1. Per the germline V gene, CDR1 is SEHNR and CDR2 is FQNEAQ (reference sequence). This CDR3 contains 15 residues.

The CDR3 region has the DNA TGTGCCAGCAGCCCTCCCGGGGGGGGTGGCTACACCTTC. Protein sequence: CASSPPGGGGYTF. The chain uses TRBV2 and TRBJ1-2, with D perhaps matching TRBD1 (5 bases). V shed 6 bases and J shed 7 bases, with 15 bases lying between them. Germline V CDR1 and CDR2: SNHLY, FYNNEI. This CDR3 comprises 13 residues.

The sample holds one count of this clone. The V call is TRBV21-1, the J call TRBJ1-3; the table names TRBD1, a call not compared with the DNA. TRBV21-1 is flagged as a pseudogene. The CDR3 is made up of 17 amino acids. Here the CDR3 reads CASSKRGRGSSGNTIYF. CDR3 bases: TGTGCCAGCAGCAAAAGGGGCAGGGGCTCCTCTGGAAACACCATATATTTT.

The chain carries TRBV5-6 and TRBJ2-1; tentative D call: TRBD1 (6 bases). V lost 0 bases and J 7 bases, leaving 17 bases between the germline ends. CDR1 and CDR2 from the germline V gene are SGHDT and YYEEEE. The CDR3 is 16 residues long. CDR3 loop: CASSLASAGVRNEQFF. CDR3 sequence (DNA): TGTGCCAGCAGCTTGGCCTCGGCAGGGGTGCGGAATGAGCAGTTCTTC. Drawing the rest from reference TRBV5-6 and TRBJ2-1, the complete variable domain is DAGVTQSPTHLIKTRGQQVTLRCSPKSGHDTVSWYQQALGQGPQFIFQYYEEEERQRGNFPDRFSGHQFPNYSSELNVNALLLGDSALYLCASSLASAGVRNEQFFGPGTRLTVL.

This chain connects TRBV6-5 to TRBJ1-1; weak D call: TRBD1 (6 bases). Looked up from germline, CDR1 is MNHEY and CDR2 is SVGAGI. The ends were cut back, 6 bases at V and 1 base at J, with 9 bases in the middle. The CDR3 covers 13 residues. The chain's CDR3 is CASRKGENTEAFF. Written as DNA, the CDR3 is TGTGCCAGCAGGAAGGGGGAGAACACTGAAGCTTTCTTT.

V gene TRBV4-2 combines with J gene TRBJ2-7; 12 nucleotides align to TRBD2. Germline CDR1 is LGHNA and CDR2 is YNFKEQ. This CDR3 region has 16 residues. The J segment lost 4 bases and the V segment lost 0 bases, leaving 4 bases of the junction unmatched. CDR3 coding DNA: TGTGCCAGCAGCCAAGATAGCGGGACTAGCGGGTACGAGCAGTACTTC. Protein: CASSQDSGTSGYEQYF.